This T cell receptor (beta chain) was found in a study of CD8+ T cells in alopecia areata. The wider study: Affected scalp percentage gauged treated patients' severity. Whole-study findings and limits: Lesional scalp, especially alopecia totalis/universalis, showed higher clonality than normal scalp. Mice gave a clearer picture of TCR sharing than patients did, possibly for HLA-related reasons.

As for this clone: Its antigen is not identified.

The CDR3 covers 15 residues. Trimming left V 2 bases short and J 4 bases short, with 14 bases between. CDR1 is MNHEY, CDR2 SVGAGI, per germline. Treatment specified: oral pan-JAK inhibitor, 5-10 mg twice daily. Sorting separated CD4+ and CD8+ T cells out of PBMCs. Sequencing relied on a cDNA template that was reverse transcribed from extracted RNA. Some clones are missing from TCRdb's copy, which holds only in-frame ones; the method was immunoSEQ multiplex PCR. The repertoire holds 150,000 to 200,000 clones, with nearly 60% as singletons. This TCR derives from a human donor with alopecia areata. This chain connects TRBV6-5 to TRBJ1-2; D is undetermined. The sequencing used CD4+ T cells sorted from blood, collected at week 24, from a patient treated with tofacitinib. CDR3 region: CASSYATTDSYGYTF. The CDR3 region has the DNA TGTGCCAGCAGTTACGCGACCACAGATAGCTATGGCTACACCTTC.